These 21 T cell receptor beta chains were sequenced from one sample in a study of vaccination effects on CD4 cells after COVID-19. Measured with immunoSEQ multiplex PCR; TCRdb has only the in-frame clones, and not every one. The sample lists under 80,000 clones; roughly 72% were seen once. Antigens of these TCRs are unknown. CD4+ T cells specific for antigen were expanded with viral peptide pools by the ViraFEST assay before sequencing. Isolating CD4+ T cells followed less than 11 days of culture. Sequences were derived from CD4+ T cells from PBMCs cultured with HCoV-229E spike peptides, sampled before COVID-19 vaccination. The receptors here all came from a human donor who received a COVID-19 vaccine.

CDR3 residues: CASSKGGGLTGELFF. The CDR3 DNA reads as TGTGCCAGCAGCAAAGGGGGGGGGCTCACCGGGGAGCTGTTTTTT. The chain uses TRBV9 and TRBJ2-2, with D possibly TRBD2 on 7 matching bases. The CDR3 is 15 amino acids. CDR1 is SGDLS and CDR2 is YYNGEE in the germline V gene. V lost 4 bases to trimming and J lost 4 bases, with 14 bases between them.

The genes are TRBV6-5 and TRBJ2-7, with D uncertain. Germline-derived CDR1 and CDR2 are MNHEY and SVGAGI. CDR3 length: 14 amino acids. The V gene lost 4 bases and the J gene lost 7 bases, with 17 bases spanning the gap. In DNA, the CDR3 is TGTGCCAGCAGTTCAGGAGACACCTTGGAGGAGCAGTACGTC. It encodes CASSSGDTLEEQYV.

The chain employs TRBV24-1 and TRBJ2-1; TRBD2 agrees at 9 bases. Per the germline V gene, CDR1 is KGHDR and CDR2 is SFDVKD. V was clipped by 4 bases and J by 7 bases; unmatched bases: 7. The CDR3 totals 15 residues. CDR3 amino acids: CATSERGGALNEQFF. As DNA, the CDR3 is TGTGCCACCAGTGAGCGCGGGGGGGCTTTGAATGAGCAGTTCTTC.

This clone was recorded a few times. The chain carries TRBV5-5 and TRBJ1-4; weak D call: TRBD1 (5 bases). V dropped 0 bases and J dropped 7 bases, with 13 bases sitting between them. This CDR3 is built from 15 residues. Germline V gene sequence: CDR1 SGHKS, CDR2 YYEKEE (reference sequence). CDR3 sequence: CASSLAPGWGEKLFF. CDR3 bases: TGTGCCAGCAGCTTGGCCCCAGGGTGGGGTGAAAAACTGTTTTTT.

About this clone itself: At one of its ends the junction is not consistent with the germline gene, which may arise from a read error. The chain joins TRBV19 to TRBJ2-2, with D tentatively TRBD1 (5 bases). CDR1 is LNHDA and CDR2 is SQIVND in the germline V gene (reference sequence). The CDR3 length is 13 residues. CDR3 bases: TGTGCCAGCAGTAGGGGATCCACCGGGGAGCTGTTTTTT. It yields the protein CASSRGSTGELFF.

The chain links TRBV10-3 to TRBJ1-4; no clear D gene. The CDR3 runs 13 residues. Germline V gene data show CDR1 as ENHRY and CDR2 as SYGVKD. V gave up 4 bases and J gave up 0 bases, with 3 bases separating them. The CDR3, as DNA: TGTGCCATCAGTGGAACAACTAATGAAAAACTGTTTTTT. Amino acid sequence: CAISGTTNEKLFF.

The rearrangement uses TRBV5-1 and TRBJ2-5; D is undetermined. The CDR3 totals 14 residues. Germline CDR1 is SGHRS and CDR2 is YFSETQ. Trimming left V 4 bases short and J 2 bases short, with 12 bases between. The CDR3 sequence is CASSVVTPQETQYF. CDR3 sequence (DNA): TGCGCCAGCAGCGTGGTCACACCACAAGAGACCCAGTACTTC. Full variable domain (rest looked up from reference TRBV5-1 and TRBJ2-5): KAGVTQTPRYLIKTRGQQVTLSCSPISGHRSVSWYQQTPGQGLQFLFEYFSETQRNKGNFPGRFSGRQFSNSRSEMNVSTLELGDSALYLCASSVVTPQETQYFGPGTRLLVL.

The V call is TRBV6-4, the J call TRBJ1-2; the D gene is possibly TRBD1 (6 bases). The germline CDR1 and CDR2 sequences are MRHNA and SNTAGT. Trimming removed 3 bases from V and 3 bases from J, with 14 bases in between. The CDR3 contains 15 residues. The CDR3 is CASSEQGTPHYGYTF. DNA for the CDR3: TGTGCCAGCAGTGAGCAGGGGACCCCGCACTATGGCTACACCTTC.

The chain links TRBV7-2 to TRBJ1-4; TRBD1 might be the D (6 bases). Germline V gene lookup returns CDR1 SGHTA and CDR2 FQGNSA. V lost 2 bases, J lost 0 bases, and 13 bases lay in between. The CDR3 covers 17 residues. CDR3 in amino acids: CASSLTYRVTTNEKLFF. The CDR3 DNA reads TGTGCCAGCAGCTTAACTTACAGGGTTACAACTAATGAAAAACTGTTTTTT.

This clone appeared a few times. The genes are TRBV18 and TRBJ1-5; D is unclear. Germline V CDR1 and CDR2: KGHSH, LQKENI. Trimming cost V 4 bases and J 0 bases, with 10 bases left between them. The CDR3 has 15 amino acids. CDR3: CASSLDQNSNQPQHF. The CDR3 DNA reads as TGTGCCAGCTCACTAGACCAGAATAGCAATCAGCCCCAGCATTTT.

The chain couples TRBV5-4 to TRBJ1-1, with unresolved D. V lost 2 bases, J lost 0 bases, and 17 bases lay in between. Germline V gene data show CDR1 as SGHNT and CDR2 as YYREEE (reference sequence). The length of the CDR3 is 17 residues. CDR3 DNA: TGTGCCAGCAGCTTAGCCGTTGACACGAGACTGAACACTGAAGCTTTCTTT. Translation gives CASSLAVDTRLNTEAFF.

V usage is TRBV5-1 and J usage is TRBJ2-3; D gene ambiguous. V was shortened by 3 bases and J by 0 bases, with 11 bases between the two germline ends. This CDR3 has 15 amino acids. Per the germline V gene, CDR1 is SGHRS and CDR2 is YFSETQ. CDR3 residues: CASSSTSVSTDTQYF. In DNA, the CDR3 is TGCGCCAGCAGCTCCACGTCTGTGAGCACAGATACGCAGTATTTT.

The gene calls are TRBV6-2 or TRBV6-3 and TRBJ1-5; D may be TRBD1 (6 bases). Trimming left V 5 bases short and J 0 bases short, with 8 bases between. Germline assignment: CDR1 MNHEY and CDR2 SVGEGT. The CDR3 runs 14 residues. CDR3 coding DNA: TGTGCCAGCAGTGGACAGAGTAGCAATCAGCCCCAGCATTTT. It yields the protein CASSGQSSNQPQHF.

This clone was counted a single time. The chain joins TRBV6-6 to TRBJ2-7, with D tentatively TRBD2 (6 bases). CDR1 and CDR2 (germline): MNHNY, SVGAGI (reference sequence). Trimming cost V 5 bases and J 1 base, with 15 bases left between them. The CDR3 is made up of 15 amino acids. The CDR3 region has the DNA TGTGCCAGCAGTCAGGAGGGGAGCAGGTCCTACGAGCAGTACGTC. As protein: CASSQEGSRSYEQYV.

This clone has more than one count but fewer than ten. The chain links TRBV6-5 to TRBJ2-7, with 7 bases that match TRBD1. Germline V CDR1 and CDR2: MNHEY, SVGAGI. The CDR3 is made up of 13 amino acids. After removal of 7 bases from V and 1 base from J, the junction contained 4 bases not matched to a gene. CDR3: CASKRQGSYEQYV. The CDR3 DNA sequence: TGTGCCAGCAAAAGACAGGGTTCCTACGAGCAGTACGTC.

The V gene is TRBV6-6, the J gene TRBJ2-7; D gene uncertain. The germline gives CDR1 MNHNY, CDR2 SVGAGI (reference sequence). This CDR3 has 10 amino acids. The V end was cut by 3 bases, the J end by 6 bases, with 3 bases between. CDR3 nucleotides: TGTGCCAGCAGTTATTGCGAGCAGTACGTC. Its protein is CASSYCEQYV.

The V call is TRBV28, the J call TRBJ1-4; 7 bases map to TRBD1. This CDR3 has 13 amino acids. The ends lost 6 bases at V and 5 bases at J; junction bases unmatched: 3. The germline CDR1 and CDR2 sequences are MDHEN and SYDVKM. The CDR3 DNA reads as TGTGCCAGCAGGACAGGGTTAAATGAAAAACTGTTTTTT. It yields the protein CASRTGLNEKLFF.

This clone was seen only a few times. The V call is TRBV6-2 or TRBV6-3, the J call TRBJ2-7; D may correspond to TRBD1 or TRBD2 (5 bases each). The CDR3 has 14 amino acids. V lost 2 bases and J lost 0, with 8 bases in between. Germline CDR1 MNHEY, CDR2 SVGEGT. The CDR3 region has the DNA TGTGCCAGCAGTTACGGGGGTAACTCCTACGAGCAGTACGTC. Amino acid sequence: CASSYGGNSYEQYV.

This clone turned up a few times. The CDR3 nucleotides are TGTGCCAGCAGCCTACAGGGGAGCACTGAAGCTTTCTTT. Its translation is CASSLQGSTEAFF. The genes are TRBV6-4 and TRBJ1-1, with 7 bases aligning to TRBD1. Germline CDR1 reads MRHNA; CDR2 reads SNTAGT. The CDR3 sequence is 13 residues long. The J segment lost 4 bases and the V segment lost 6 bases, leaving 5 bases of the junction unmatched.

The rearrangement joins TRBV19 to TRBJ1-5; no reliable D call. The germline V and J ends were trimmed by 6 bases and 1 base, with 13 bases remaining between them. The germline V gene has CDR1 LNHDA and CDR2 SQIVND (reference sequence). This CDR3 has 15 residues. CDR3 protein: CASRRTHQSNQPQHF. The CDR3 nucleotides are TGTGCCAGTAGAAGGACTCACCAGAGCAATCAGCCCCAGCATTTT.

This chain uses TRBV29-1 with TRBJ1-4; D not certain. V was trimmed by 5 bases and J by 3 bases, leaving 10 bases between them. The length of the CDR3 is 13 residues. From germline, CDR1 is SQVTM and CDR2 ANQGSEA. In nucleotides, the CDR3 is TGCAGCGTTCTTGAGTTTGCTAATGAAAAACTGTTTTTT. This encodes CSVLEFANEKLFF.